These 10 T cell receptor beta chains share one sample of origin, sequenced in a study of siplizumab effects on memory and regulatory T cells. Data came from immunoSEQ multiplex PCR; TCRdb stores just in-frame clones and leaves some out. Here the sample spans over 60,000 clones, under 95% being singletons. The sequenced material came from CD8+ T cells sorted from blood. These receptors were obtained from a human donor in good health.

This chain uses TRBV25-1 with TRBJ2-2; tentatively, D is TRBD1 (5 bases). V lost 4 bases to trimming and J lost 6 bases, with 15 bases between them. This CDR3 has 15 amino acids. CDR1 MGHDK and CDR2 SYGVNS come from the germline V gene. CDR3 region: CASSGKGVQAGELFF. The CDR3 coding sequence is TGTGCCAGCAGTGGGAAGGGCGTACAGGCCGGGGAGCTGTTTTTT.

This chain uses TRBV19 with TRBJ2-7, with TRBD2 matching 15 bases. V lost 3 bases to trimming and J lost 4 bases; unmatched junction nucleotides: 1. The germline CDR1 and CDR2 sequences are LNHDA and SQIVND (reference sequence). The CDR3 length is 15 residues. The CDR3 sequence: CASSMGTSGRYEQYF. Written as DNA, the CDR3 is TGTGCCAGTAGTATGGGGACTAGCGGGAGGTACGAGCAGTACTTC. Full variable domain (rest looked up from reference TRBV19 and TRBJ2-7): DGGITQSPKYLFRKEGQNVTLSCEQNLNHDAMYWYRQDPGQGLRLIYYSQIVNDFQKGDIAEGYSVSREKKESFPLTVTSAQKNPTAFYLCASSMGTSGRYEQYFGPGTRLTVT.

The gene calls are TRBV10-3 and TRBJ1-6; unclear D gene. The CDR3 runs 13 residues. In germline, CDR1 is ENHRY, CDR2 SYGVKD. Trimming cost V 5 bases and J 10 bases, with 12 bases left between them. The CDR3 region has the DNA TGTGCCATCAGTACCCCCGGGGTCTCACCCCTCCACTTT. Its translation: CAISTPGVSPLHF.

The J gene is TRBJ2-1, the V gene TRBV5-1, with D uncertain. CDR1 is SGHRS, CDR2 YFSETQ, per germline. V shed 0 bases and J shed 3 bases, with 10 bases lying between them. The CDR3 totals 15 residues. CDR3 bases: TGCGCCAGCAGCTTGGCGGCTATCCACTACAATGAGCAGTTCTTC. This encodes CASSLAAIHYNEQFF.

The rearrangement links TRBV27 to TRBJ1-3; a possible D gene is TRBD1 (5 bases). The CDR3 is 18 amino acids. V was clipped by 5 bases and J by 0 bases, with 20 bases between them. Per germline, CDR1 MNHEY and CDR2 SMNVEV (reference sequence). Here the CDR3 reads CASSKVGLDTFSGNTIYF. In DNA form, the CDR3 reads TGTGCCAGCAGTAAAGTCGGGCTGGACACCTTCTCTGGAAACACCATATATTTT.

The chain has TRBV7-8 and TRBJ2-1; no clear D gene. V shed 5 bases and J shed 0 bases, with 23 bases lying between them. CDR3 length equals 19 residues. CDR1 is SGHVS, CDR2 FQNEAQ, per germline. The CDR3 loop is CASSPEWPAGMRSYNEQFF. Written as DNA, the CDR3 is TGTGCCAGCAGCCCCGAGTGGCCAGCTGGAATGCGCTCCTACAATGAGCAGTTCTTC.

V and J are TRBV4-1 and TRBJ1-4, with D perhaps TRBD1 (5 bases). Germline CDR1 and CDR2: MGHRA and YSYEKL. This CDR3 has 17 amino acids. V was cut by 3 bases and J by 0 bases, with 14 bases left in between. The CDR3 is CASSQAGGYATNEKLFF. DNA for the CDR3: TGCGCCAGCAGCCAGGCTGGGGGATATGCAACTAATGAAAAACTGTTTTTT.

This clone was observed a single time. This chain connects TRBV7-9 to TRBJ2-1; D possibly corresponds to TRBD1 (5 bases). V lost 2 bases, J lost 7 bases, and 18 bases lay in between. This CDR3 region has 16 residues. Germline lookup yields CDR1 SEHNR and CDR2 FQNEAQ (reference sequence). The CDR3 nucleotides read TGTGCCAGCAGCTTAAATATAGGGGTTGAGGTTAATGAGCAGTTCTTC. As protein: CASSLNIGVEVNEQFF.

The chain links TRBV5-4 to TRBJ2-1, with 13 bases aligning to TRBD2. This CDR3 is built from 16 residues. The germline gives CDR1 SGHNT, CDR2 YYREEE (reference sequence). V was clipped by 2 bases and J by 5 bases; unmatched bases: 4. The CDR3 sequence is CASSLTSGRANNEQFF. CDR3 DNA: TGTGCCAGCAGCTTAACTAGCGGGAGGGCCAACAATGAGCAGTTCTTC.

The CDR3 reads CASSYSSNRLRYGYTF. The CDR3 DNA sequence: TGTGCCAGCAGTTACTCTAGTAACAGGCTGCGCTATGGCTACACCTTC. The chain combines TRBV6-5 with TRBJ1-2; D is possibly TRBD1 (5 bases). This CDR3 spans 16 amino acids. Trimming pared 0 bases from V and 4 bases from J, leaving 15 bases between. Germline CDR1 MNHEY, CDR2 SVGAGI.